The entry below describes one T cell receptor (beta chain). Its antigen is undetermined. The cryopreserved samples used held roughly 0.95-10 million PBMC prior to extraction of DNA. They ran version v3.0 of the immunoSEQ assay at survey level. Measured with immunoSEQ multiplex PCR; TCRdb has only the in-frame clones, and not every one. The data hold 40,000 or so clones, with under 85% observed a single time. The data were obtained in a study of long-term antiretroviral therapy in people with HIV. Study-wide findings and caveats: Clones expanded before ART dominated the repertoire at all time points.

The CDR3 has 17 amino acids. From germline, CDR1 is LNHDA and CDR2 SQIVND (reference sequence). Trimming removed 2 bases at V and 0 bases at J, with 14 bases between. The genes are TRBV19 and TRBJ2-1; D uncertain. The clonotype was recovered from a man in his late teens or twenties with HIV. The sequencing here drew on unsorted PBMCs, taken 1 year after starting antiretroviral therapy. In DNA form, the CDR3 reads TGTGCCAGTAGTATATTAGCTGCCGTGAGCTCCTACAATGAGCAGTTCTTC. Protein sequence: CASSILAAVSSYNEQFF.